This entry lists 20 T cell receptor beta chains sequenced from one sample in a study of T cells after somatic rescue of genetic block. Profiling relied on immunoSEQ multiplex PCR, and the TCRdb table lists in-frame clones only, not all of them. The data show 88,000 or so clones, about 87% seen once. The sequenced sample consisted of peripheral blood mononuclear cells (PBMCs). The receptors were gathered from a woman younger than 30.

This chain joins TRBV7-3 and TRBJ2-1, with 7 nucleotides matching TRBD1. The ends lost 6 bases at V and 5 bases at J; junction bases unmatched: 4. The germline gives CDR1 SGHTA, CDR2 FQGTGA. CDR3 length: 13 amino acids. The CDR3 DNA reads TGTGCCAGCAGTTACGGACAGGACAATGAGCAGTTCTTC. It translates to CASSYGQDNEQFF.

The J gene is TRBJ2-1, the V gene TRBV9, with no clear D. The CDR3 is made up of 17 amino acids. The V and J ends lost 2 bases and 0 bases respectively, with 15 bases between them. The germline V gene encodes CDR1 SGDLS and CDR2 YYNGEE. The CDR3 DNA is TGTGCCAGCAGCGTGGAGAGCAGGTTGACCTCCTACAATGAGCAGTTCTTC. It translates to CASSVESRLTSYNEQFF.

The genes are TRBV2 and TRBJ2-7; 8 bases match TRBD1. The CDR3 is made up of 14 amino acids. After removal of 3 bases from V and 3 bases from J, the junction contained 4 bases not matched to a gene. Germline V CDR1 and CDR2: SNHLY, FYNNEI. The CDR3 DNA reads TGTGCCAGCAGTGACCAGGGGGCAAGCTACGAGCAGTACTTC. Translation: CASSDQGASYEQYF.

V and J are TRBV19 and TRBJ1-1; D not resolved. V dropped 1 base and J dropped 4 bases, with 13 bases sitting between them. Germline assignment: CDR1 LNHDA and CDR2 SQIVND (reference sequence). The CDR3 is 15 residues long. Here the CDR3 DNA reads TGTGCCAGTAGTATAGGTCGGGGATCCATCACTGAAGCTTTCTTT. This encodes CASSIGRGSITEAFF.

The chain links TRBV7-6 to TRBJ2-5; no definite D call. Matching the DNA end better, TRBJ2-7 makes the J call doubtful. Looked up from germline, CDR1 is SGHVS and CDR2 is FNYEAQ. This CDR3 is 14 amino acids long. The CDR3 is CASSREVSSYEQYF. The CDR3 nucleotides are TGTGCCAGCAGCCGAGAAGTTAGCTCCTACGAGCAGTACTTC.

CDR3 loop: CAWSGGRRSYEQYF. CDR3 nucleotides: TGTGCCTGGAGTGGCGGGAGGAGGTCCTACGAGCAGTACTTC. This chain uses TRBV30 with TRBJ2-7, with 8 positions matching TRBD2. The CDR3 covers 14 residues. Trimming at V came to 1 base and at J to 1 base, leaving 3 bases not matched to a gene. Germline V gives CDR1 GTSNPN, CDR2 SVGIG (reference sequence). Based on the CDR3 plus reference TRBV30 and TRBJ2-7, the full variable domain is SQTIHQWPATLVQPVGSPLSLECTVEGTSNPNLYWYRQAAGRGLQLLFYSVGIGQISSEVPQNLSASRPQDRQFILSSKKLLLSDSGFYLCAWSGGRRSYEQYFGPGTRLTVT.

The rearrangement uses TRBV27 and TRBJ1-4; TRBD1 agrees at 8 bases. Looked up from germline, CDR1 is MNHEY and CDR2 is SMNVEV (reference sequence). V shed 5 bases and J 8 bases; nucleotides not matched to a gene: 4. This CDR3 region has 13 residues. The chain's CDR3 is CASSLRQGEKLFF. In nucleotides, the CDR3 is TGTGCCAGCAGTCTAAGACAGGGGGAAAAACTGTTTTTT.

The chain joins TRBV5-1 to TRBJ2-2, with TRBD2 identical over 8 bases. V lost 2 bases, J lost 5 bases, and 8 bases stayed unmatched. CDR1 SGHRS and CDR2 YFSETQ come from the germline V gene. This CDR3 spans 16 amino acids. For the CDR3, the DNA is TGCGCCAGCAGCTTAGGACTAGCCCCGCTTACCGGGGAGCTGTTTTTT. Protein sequence: CASSLGLAPLTGELFF.

This clone was seen a few times. V usage is TRBV9 and J usage is TRBJ1-5; D unclear. V shed 3 bases and J shed 2 bases, with 12 bases lying between them. CDR3 length: 15 amino acids. Germline-derived CDR1 and CDR2 are SGDLS and YYNGEE. Written as DNA, the CDR3 is TGTGCCAGCAGCGAAGGGCTGAGCGGCAATCAGCCCCAGCATTTT. This codes for CASSEGLSGNQPQHF.

This rearrangement joins TRBV7-2 to TRBJ2-5; D remains ambiguous. V was cut by 0 bases and J by 5 bases, with 7 bases left in between. The CDR3 has 13 residues. Germline CDR1 reads SGHTA; CDR2 reads FQGNSA. CDR3 amino acids: CASSLAVLETQYF. The CDR3 DNA sequence: TGTGCCAGCAGCTTAGCCGTACTGGAGACCCAGTACTTC.

The V gene is TRBV9, the J gene TRBJ2-2; maybe TRBD1 (5 bases). Germline CDR1 SGDLS, CDR2 YYNGEE. This CDR3 spans 16 amino acids. The V gene lost 0 bases and the J gene lost 6 bases, with 15 bases spanning the gap. The CDR3 nucleotides are TGTGCCAGCAGCGTAGCCCCAGGGAAGGGATCCGGGGAGCTGTTTTTT. Protein: CASSVAPGKGSGELFF.

The chain links TRBV27 to TRBJ1-5; 11 bases are a match to TRBD1. The CDR3 has 15 amino acids. The V segment lost 6 bases and the J segment 6 bases; nucleotides outside the gene matches: 7. Germline values: CDR1 MNHEY, CDR2 SMNVEV (reference sequence). CDR3 sequence reads: CASSRGGQGVQPQHF. The CDR3 DNA reads as TGTGCCAGCAGCAGGGGGGGACAGGGGGTTCAGCCCCAGCATTTT.

The rearrangement uses TRBV19 and TRBJ1-2; no reliable D call. V was cut by 9 bases and J by 3 bases, with 11 bases left in between. The germline V gene has CDR1 LNHDA and CDR2 SQIVND (reference sequence). The CDR3 sequence is 12 residues long. The CDR3 nucleotides read TGTGCCAGCTCGCCAGCCTACTATGGCTACACCTTC. Protein sequence: CASSPAYYGYTF.

This clone has more than one count but fewer than ten. The V gene is TRBV15, the J gene TRBJ1-4; D gene ambiguous. This CDR3 is built from 15 residues. V was trimmed by 0 bases and J by 2 bases, leaving 7 bases between them. The germline V gene has CDR1 LNHNV and CDR2 YYDKDF (reference sequence). The CDR3 coding sequence is TGTGCCACCAGCAGAGAGTGGGCCACTAATGAAAAACTGTTTTTT. Its translation: CATSREWATNEKLFF.

This chain joins TRBV2 and TRBJ2-7, with 7 bases matching TRBD1. V lost 5 bases, J lost 5 bases, and 15 bases stayed unmatched. Germline assignment: CDR1 SNHLY and CDR2 FYNNEI. CDR3 size: 16 residues. CDR3 region: CASSQDRAAVGNEQYF. The CDR3 nucleotides read TGTGCCAGCAGTCAAGACAGGGCAGCTGTGGGCAACGAGCAGTACTTC.

The chain is built from TRBV28 and TRBJ2-7, with TRBD2 as a possible D gene (6 bases). The V end was cut by 2 bases, the J end by 7 bases, with 21 bases between. The CDR3 loop spans 16 amino acids. From germline, CDR1 is MDHEN and CDR2 SYDVKM. Here the CDR3 reads CASSLPLGGQAKEQYF. The CDR3 DNA reads as TGTGCCAGCAGTTTACCCCTCGGAGGGCAAGCTAAGGAGCAGTACTTC.

This clone has only a few counts. The rearrangement links TRBV9 to TRBJ2-3, with 8 bases that match TRBD1. This CDR3 contains 16 residues. The germline V gene has CDR1 SGDLS and CDR2 YYNGEE. J lost 6 bases, V lost 1 base, and 10 bases had no gene match. The CDR3 loop is CASSVLQGDSGDTQYF. The CDR3 bases are TGTGCCAGCAGCGTATTACAGGGGGATAGCGGCGATACGCAGTATTTT.

This sequence joins TRBV5-4 and TRBJ1-1; D may be TRBD1 (5 bases). V lost 1 base, J lost 5 bases, and 18 bases lay in between. CDR3 length: 16 amino acids. The germline V gene encodes CDR1 SGHNT and CDR2 YYREEE (reference sequence). The CDR3 loop reads CASSLFIRPRETEAFF. CDR3 DNA sequence: TGTGCCAGCAGCTTGTTCATTCGTCCCAGGGAAACTGAAGCTTTCTTT.

This clone appeared a single time. The chain is built from TRBV6-4 and TRBJ2-1, with 9 bases aligning to TRBD2. After removal of 8 bases from V and 7 bases from J, the junction contained 21 bases not matched to a gene. Looked up from germline, CDR1 is MRHNA and CDR2 is SNTAGT. The CDR3 runs 18 residues. The CDR3 coding sequence is TGTGCCAGCCCCAGAGGGGGTTGGGGCGGGAGGGCCGGGAATGAGCAGTTCTTC. It translates to CASPRGGWGGRAGNEQFF.

The chain links TRBV7-8 to TRBJ1-2; weak D call: TRBD1 (6 bases). This CDR3 contains 15 residues. Trimming removed 5 bases from V and 3 bases from J, with 16 bases in between. CDR1 is SGHVS and CDR2 is FQNEAQ in the germline V gene. As DNA, the CDR3 is TGTGCCAGCAGCCGACGACAGGAAGGGGACTATGGCTACACCTTC. Protein product: CASSRRQEGDYGYTF.